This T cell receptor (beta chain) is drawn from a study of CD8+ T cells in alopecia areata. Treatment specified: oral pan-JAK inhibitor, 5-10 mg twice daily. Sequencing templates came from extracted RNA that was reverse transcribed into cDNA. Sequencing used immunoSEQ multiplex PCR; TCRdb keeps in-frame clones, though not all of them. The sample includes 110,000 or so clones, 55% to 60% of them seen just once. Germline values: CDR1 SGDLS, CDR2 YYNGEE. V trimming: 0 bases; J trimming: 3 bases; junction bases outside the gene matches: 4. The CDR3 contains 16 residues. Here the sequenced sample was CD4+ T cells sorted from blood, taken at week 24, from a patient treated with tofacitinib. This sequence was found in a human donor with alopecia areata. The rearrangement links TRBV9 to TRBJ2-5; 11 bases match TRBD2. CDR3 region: CASSVAVTSGEETQYF. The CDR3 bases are TGTGCCAGCAGCGTAGCTGTGACTAGCGGGGAAGAGACCCAGTACTTC.